This TCR beta chain was retrieved from a study of shared clonotypes between healthy human individuals. Study background: The donor pool was made up of two women and a few men aged 18 to 49. For every donor, three CD4 naive, three CD4 memory, two CD8 naive and one CD8 memory plates were used.

Every subset had its genomic DNA shared out evenly among several immunoSEQ plates. Clones were sequenced by immunoSEQ multiplex PCR, and TCRdb holds only the in-frame ones, with some missing. The data hold roughly 1 million clones, with 75% observed a single time. Donors comprised only Caucasian adults living in Nashville, Tennessee. This clone occurred many times. V gave up 7 bases and J gave up 4 bases, with 11 bases separating them. Germline V gene sequence: CDR1 MNHNS, CDR2 SASEGT. The CDR3 is made up of 13 amino acids. The chain employs TRBV6-1 and TRBJ1-5; no reliable D call. This receptor was identified in a man aged 18 to 30 in good health. Sequences were obtained from memory CD4+ T cells sorted from blood. The subset is: CD45RA-negative fraction. CDR3 protein: CASTSGWNQPQHF. Written as DNA, the CDR3 is TGTGCCAGCACCTCTGGTTGGAATCAGCCCCAGCATTTT.